Listed below are T cell receptor beta chains from one sample, sequenced in a study of blood T cell repertoires in COVID-19. TCRdb's copy holds only in-frame clones and misses some; the assay was immunoSEQ multiplex PCR. The data contain fewer than 200,000 clones, approximately 84% of them seen just once; the ten biggest clones take up 1% to 1.2%. The sequencing input was peripheral blood. These receptors were obtained from a man between 40 and 49 years old with acute or convalescent COVID-19. CDR3s include the opening cysteine and the closing phenylalanine or tryptophan. Each record gives: V gene, clone size, J gene, D gene, CDR3 protein, CDR3 DNA. The D gene is left open where the match is weak. Some rows have no size entry. The others give once, few or many, or a class for an expanded clone.

TRBV7-9	-	TRBJ2-7	TRBD1	CASSPWGQAAYEQYF	TGTGCCAGCAGCCCGTGGGGACAGGCAGCCTACGAGCAGTACTTC
TRBV5-1	few	TRBJ1-1	-	CASSLERGRGGTEAFF	TGCGCCAGCAGCTTGGAAAGGGGAAGGGGAGGTACTGAAGCTTTCTTT
TRBV19	-	TRBJ2-6	-	CASSFILAGLVPSGANVLTF	TGTGCCAGTAGCTTTATTTTGGCAGGGTTAGTACCTTCTGGGGCCAACGTCCTGACTTTC
TRBV25-1	-	TRBJ2-1	-	CASSAPERSGAYNEQFF	TGTGCCAGCAGTGCCCCAGAGAGGAGCGGTGCCTACAATGAGCAGTTCTTC
TRBV7-2	-	TRBJ1-2	-	CASSFNTGTRGYTF	TGTGCCAGCAGCTTTAATACAGGGACCCGTGGCTACACCTTC
TRBV9	-	TRBJ1-1	-	CASSAGTGIEAFF	TGTGCCAGCAGCGCCGGAACAGGTATTGAAGCTTTCTTT
TRBV6-5	-	TRBJ1-2	-	CASRPRVNYGYTF	TGTGCCAGCAGGCCACGGGTAAACTATGGCTACACCTTC
TRBV28	-	TRBJ1-2	TRBD1	CASSGTEHGYTF	TGTGCCAGCAGCGGGACAGAGCATGGCTACACCTTC
TRBV6-5	-	TRBJ1-5	TRBD1	CASSRTGGSNQPQHF	TGTGCCAGCAGTCGGACAGGGGGGAGCAATCAGCCCCAGCATTTT
TRBV28	-	TRBJ1-2	TRBD1	CASSPTGIYGYTF	TGTGCCAGCAGTCCGACAGGGATCTATGGCTACACCTTC
TRBV9	-	TRBJ2-3	-	CASSVAGGGLRSTQYF	TGTGCCAGCAGCGTAGCGGGGGGCGGCCTCCGTTCTACGCAGTATTTT
TRBV5-1	-	TRBJ1-6	-	CASSTGLNSPLHF	TGCGCCAGCAGTACAGGCCTTAATTCACCCCTCCACTTT
TRBV9	-	TRBJ2-7	-	CASSVGLGGPQYF	TGTGCCAGCAGCGTAGGACTTGGGGGCCCCCAGTACTTC
TRBV3-1/TRBV3-2	-	TRBJ2-7	TRBD1	CASSQTGTGGEQYF	TGTGCCAGCAGCCAAACCGGGACAGGGGGCGAGCAGTACTTC
TRBV5-1	-	TRBJ1-2	TRBD1	CASRTGNYGYTF	TGCGCCAGCAGGACAGGGAACTATGGCTACACCTTC
TRBV7-9	-	TRBJ2-5	-	CASSSLKPEETQYF	TGTGCCAGCAGCTCCTTGAAGCCTGAAGAGACCCAGTACTTC
TRBV6-6	-	TRBJ1-5	TRBD1	CASSQIPYRGVNHQPQHF	TGTGCCAGCAGTCAGATACCATACAGGGGAGTAAATCATCAGCCCCAGCATTTT
TRBV28	once	TRBJ2-7	-	CASRLTEGGYEQYF	TGTGCCAGCAGACTCACCGAGGGTGGCTACGAGCAGTACTTC
TRBV28	-	TRBJ2-2	TRBD1	CASRDGTGWHGELFF	TGTGCCAGCAGGGATGGGACAGGTTGGCACGGGGAGCTGTTTTTT
TRBV9	-	TRBJ1-2	TRBD1	CASSAQTGMSARYTF	TGTGCCAGCAGCGCCCAGACAGGGATGAGTGCTCGCTACACCTTC
TRBV28	-	TRBJ2-4	TRBD2	CASSPSGGGLRNIQYF	TGTGCCAGCAGTCCCTCCGGCGGGGGGCTACGGAACATTCAGTACTTC
TRBV5-1	-	TRBJ1-1	-	CASSLTDMNTEAFF	TGCGCCAGCAGCTTAACAGACATGAACACTGAAGCTTTCTTT
TRBV5-4	-	TRBJ2-1	-	CASSLNAVSYNEQFF	TGTGCCAGCAGCTTGAACGCAGTCTCCTACAATGAGCAGTTCTTC
TRBV6-6	-	TRBJ1-5	-	CASNPRGSNQPQHF	TGTGCCAGCAACCCCCGAGGGAGCAATCAGCCCCAGCATTTT
TRBV11-2	-	TRBJ2-7	-	CASSRQYEQYF	TGTGCCAGCAGCCGACAGTACGAGCAGTACTTC
TRBV4-3	-	TRBJ2-7	-	CASSQDRAGFYEQYF	TGCGCCAGCAGCCAAGATCGGGCGGGATTCTACGAGCAGTACTTC
TRBV7-2	-	TRBJ1-5	-	CASSADNNQPQHF	TGTGCCAGCAGCGCCGACAACAATCAGCCCCAGCATTTT
TRBV3-1/TRBV3-2	-	TRBJ1-2	TRBD1	CASSQEGWGDRDGYTF	TGTGCCAGCAGCCAAGAGGGGTGGGGGGACAGAGATGGCTACACCTTC
TRBV27	-	TRBJ2-7	TRBD1	CASRGQGYEQYF	TGTGCCAGCAGGGGACAGGGGTACGAGCAGTACTTC
TRBV28	-	TRBJ1-6	-	CASSFSGDGSPLHF	TGTGCCAGCAGTTTCTCCGGGGATGGCTCACCCCTCCACTTT
TRBV30	-	TRBJ1-1	-	CAWSPRGRGNTEAFF	TGTGCCTGGAGCCCGAGGGGCAGGGGAAACACTGAAGCTTTCTTT
TRBV11-2	-	TRBJ2-1	TRBD2	CASSSLAGGRNEQFF	TGTGCCAGCAGTTCCCTAGCGGGGGGGCGCAATGAGCAGTTCTTC
TRBV5-1	-	TRBJ2-7	TRBD2	CASSPGGAVYEQYF	TGCGCCAGCAGCCCCGGGGGGGCAGTCTACGAGCAGTACTTC
TRBV18	-	TRBJ2-7	TRBD1	CASSPSGGRYEQYF	TGTGCCAGCTCACCCTCAGGGGGTAGGTACGAGCAGTACTTC
TRBV6-6	-	TRBJ1-4	-	CASSRTSPGATNEKLFF	TGTGCCAGCAGTCGAACCTCCCCAGGGGCCACTAATGAAAAACTGTTTTTT
TRBV19	-	TRBJ1-5	-	CASSISKGGTSGPQHF	TGTGCCAGTAGTATTTCTAAAGGGGGTACCTCGGGGCCCCAGCATTTT
TRBV5-4	-	TRBJ2-5	-	CASSLAGLMQTQYF	TGTGCCAGCAGCTTGGCCGGACTAATGCAGACCCAGTACTTC
TRBV5-5	-	TRBJ1-4	TRBD1	CASSLPGQGGEKLFF	TGTGCCAGCAGCCTCCCGGGACAGGGAGGTGAAAAACTGTTTTTT
TRBV6-5	-	TRBJ1-1	-	CASRTVKGGDTEAFF	TGTGCCAGCAGGACGGTCAAGGGGGGGGACACTGAAGCTTTCTTT
TRBV19	-	TRBJ1-5	-	CATRWGSNQPQHF	TGTGCCACCCGGTGGGGCAGCAATCAGCCCCAGCATTTT
TRBV2	-	TRBJ2-1	TRBD1	CASSQGQGARGEQFF	TGTGCCAGCAGCCAGGGACAGGGGGCCAGGGGTGAGCAGTTCTTC
TRBV5-1	-	TRBJ1-3	TRBD1	CASRPDRGSGNTIYF	TGCGCCAGCAGACCCGACAGGGGCTCTGGAAACACCATATATTTT
TRBV18	-	TRBJ2-7	-	CASSSGDSREQYF	TGTGCCAGCTCCTCGGGGGACTCCAGGGAGCAGTACTTC
TRBV5-1	-	TRBJ2-7	-	CASSLANASSYEQYF	TGCGCCAGCAGCTTGGCCAACGCCAGCTCCTACGAGCAGTACTTC
TRBV5-1	-	TRBJ1-1	-	CASSRDIRGGAGTEAFF	TGCGCCAGCAGCCGCGATATAAGGGGAGGGGCGGGTACTGAAGCTTTCTTT
TRBV4-3	-	TRBJ1-1	-	CASSEGTQNTEAFF	TGCGCCAGCAGCGAGGGCACTCAAAACACTGAAGCTTTCTTT
TRBV29-1	-	TRBJ1-2	TRBD1	CSAGQGEVYGYTF	TGCAGCGCTGGACAGGGAGAAGTCTATGGCTACACCTTC
TRBV6-6	-	TRBJ1-2	TRBD1	CASSDRGLGGYTF	TGTGCCAGCAGTGACAGGGGACTGGGTGGCTACACCTTC
TRBV12-3/TRBV12-4	-	TRBJ2-4	-	CASSLDPLNIQYF	TGTGCCAGCAGTTTAGACCCACTAAACATTCAGTACTTC
TRBV7-9	-	TRBJ2-3	TRBD2	CASTPSGGNTDTQYF	TGTGCCAGCACCCCTAGCGGGGGGAACACAGATACGCAGTATTTT
TRBV9	-	TRBJ2-2	-	CASSLPGGELFF	TGTGCCAGCAGCCTCCCCGGCGGGGAGCTGTTTTTT
TRBV5-4	once	TRBJ1-1	-	CASSYMNTEAFF	TGTGCCAGCAGCTACATGAACACTGAAGCTTTCTTT
TRBV11-1	few	TRBJ1-1	TRBD1	CASSPDRVEAFF	TGTGCCAGCAGCCCGGACAGGGTTGAAGCTTTCTTT
TRBV30	once	TRBJ1-6	-	CACRLTYNSPLHF	TGTGCCTGTCGTCTAACCTATAATTCACCCCTCCACTTT
TRBV5-1	-	TRBJ1-3	-	CASSPGGHSGNTIYF	TGCGCCAGCAGCCCGGGGGGGCACTCTGGAAACACCATATATTTT
TRBV30	-	TRBJ1-2	-	CAWSDRGHYGYTF	TGTGCCTGGAGTGATAGGGGACATTATGGCTACACCTTC
TRBV9	-	TRBJ2-1	-	CASSVGGRLPRGNEQFF	TGTGCCAGCAGCGTAGGAGGTCGGCTCCCCCGAGGGAATGAGCAGTTCTTC
TRBV5-1	-	TRBJ2-2	-	CASSQLGSGTGELFF	TGCGCCAGCAGCCAGCTCGGGTCGGGCACCGGGGAGCTGTTTTTT
TRBV25-1	-	TRBJ2-5	TRBD2	CASSDTYYGGGFLETQYF	TGTGCCAGCAGTGACACCTACTACGGGGGGGGCTTTCTAGAGACCCAGTACTTC
TRBV7-9	-	TRBJ2-1	TRBD2	CASSLGLAGGEQFF	TGTGCCAGCAGCTTGGGACTAGCGGGAGGGGAGCAGTTCTTC